Listed below are T cell receptor beta chains from one sample, sequenced in a study of shared clonotypes between healthy human individuals. Assay used: immunoSEQ multiplex PCR; TCRdb lists only in-frame clones, some missing. The repertoire holds hundreds of thousands of clones, with 97% as singletons. The sample comprised naive CD4+ T cells sorted from blood. The receptors derive from a woman aged 30 to 39 in good health. CDR3s include the opening cysteine and the closing phenylalanine or tryptophan.

v_gene	CDR3aa
TRBV30	CAWSVRRESDEQYF
TRBV27	CASSPGTGSDTQYF
TRBV2	CASSGSGTGDGYTF
TRBV18	CASSPPQGSRFF
TRBV7-9	CASSSPGTGGREQYF
TRBV5-1	CASSLEQGDNSPLHF
TRBV28	CASNPWAANYGYTF
TRBV6-5	CASRGTGGTDTQYF
TRBV6-4	CASSDRPIDTQYF
TRBV9	CASSVTGGSTDTQYF
TRBV19	CASSTQGQGFQPQHF
TRBV28	CASSSPGGPTYEQYF
TRBV7-3	CASSSTGRDGYTF
TRBV27	CASSPMARGRDQPQHF
TRBV5-1	CASSWAQVAETQYF
TRBV5-6	CASSSSGTGDEKLFF
TRBV28	CASSLYGQGAVDTQYF
TRBV19	CASSINRVSYEQYF
TRBV18	CASSPPGAEDQPQHF
TRBV6-1	CASSEARGLGTGSYEQFF
TRBV28	CAIQGAGSGNTIYF
TRBV10-3	CATGQGEDYGYTF
TRBV19	CASSPIGASGTGAGDTQYF
TRBV6-1	CASRDGLAGLYEQYF
TRBV2	CASSEASVEETQYF
TRBV2	CASSGQGARNTGELFF
TRBV4-1	CASSQDRNLAGVSTGELFF
TRBV29-1	CSAEGTGRNEQFF
TRBV11-2	CASRPSGVTDTQYF
TRBV5-4	CASSPGGTDEKLFF
TRBV29-1	CSVARTVYEQYF
TRBV28	CASRALADSTDTQYF